Below, 16 T cell receptor beta chains from the same sample are listed, as sequenced in a study of control samples from healthy donors and cancer patients. Profiling relied on immunoSEQ multiplex PCR, and the TCRdb table lists in-frame clones only, not all of them. Of around 150,000 clones listed, over 85% are singletons. The sequenced sample was blood. These receptors were collected from a young man in good health.

In this sample, this clone turned up once. The V gene is TRBV6-5, the J gene TRBJ2-7, with TRBD2 as a possible D gene (5 bases). Trimming stripped 6 bases from V and 0 bases from J, with 12 bases between. The CDR3 totals 14 residues. The V gene's germline CDR1 is MNHEY and CDR2 SVGAGI. The CDR3 region has the DNA TGTGCCAGCAGCCCCTTGGGGAGCTCCTACGAGCAGTACTTC. Protein sequence: CASSPLGSSYEQYF.

The chain has TRBV4-1 and TRBJ1-4; D uncertain. V lost 0 bases and J 6 bases, leaving 11 bases between the germline ends. CDR3 size: 15 residues. Germline CDR1 is MGHRA and CDR2 is YSYEKL. The CDR3 sequence is CASSQDVVSYEKLFF. As DNA, the CDR3 is TGCGCCAGCAGCCAAGATGTGGTCAGTTATGAAAAACTGTTTTTT.

The chain has TRBV9 and TRBJ1-6, with D possibly being TRBD1 (6 bases). The CDR3 is 13 residues long. CDR1 and CDR2 from the germline V gene are SGDLS and YYNGEE. Trimming removed 7 bases at V and 7 bases at J, with 12 bases between. This CDR3 is CASSGVRNSPLHF. CDR3 coding DNA: TGTGCCAGCTCAGGGGTGAGGAATTCACCCCTCCACTTT.

The V gene is TRBV7-6, the J gene TRBJ1-2, with D unresolved. Trimming left V 1 base short and J 4 bases short, with 13 bases between. The CDR3 consists of 15 residues. CDR1 SGHVS and CDR2 FNYEAQ come from the germline V gene. The CDR3 region is CASSLDAGGGYGYTF. CDR3 sequence (DNA): TGTGCCAGCAGCTTAGATGCCGGAGGTGGCTATGGCTACACCTTC.

The DNA of the CDR3 is TGTGCCAGCAGAACCGAAACCGAAGCTTTCTTT. This codes for CASRTETEAFF. V gene TRBV28 combines with J gene TRBJ1-1; D remains unclear. Between the trimmed V and J ends, which lost 6 bases and 8 bases, there was a span of 10 bases. This CDR3 region has 11 residues. The V gene's germline CDR1 is MDHEN and CDR2 SYDVKM.

The chain carries TRBV10-2 and TRBJ1-6; D unresolved. This CDR3 is 13 amino acids long. V shed 3 bases and J shed 6 bases, with 6 bases lying between them. Germline CDR1 is WSHSY and CDR2 is SAAADI. CDR3 DNA: TGCGCCAGCAGTGAAACAATTAATTCACCCCTCCACTTT. Translation gives CASSETINSPLHF.

This clone is a singleton in its sample. This rearrangement joins TRBV7-9 to TRBJ2-3; TRBD1 is a possible D gene (5 bases). The CDR3 sequence is 14 residues long. CDR1 is SEHNR, CDR2 FQNEAQ, per germline (reference sequence). The V and J ends lost 5 bases and 6 bases respectively, with 15 bases between them. In DNA form, the CDR3 reads TGTGCCAGCAGCCTAGGGGCCCCGGCCGATACGCAGTATTTT. It is translated as CASSLGAPADTQYF.

The V gene is TRBV6-2 or TRBV6-3, the J gene TRBJ1-6; D unresolved. Looked up from germline, CDR1 is MNHEY and CDR2 is SVGEGT. There are 18 residues in the CDR3. V shed 4 bases and J shed 10 bases, with 26 bases lying between them. This chain's CDR3 is CASSSLTKTAMRESPLHF. Here the CDR3 DNA reads TGTGCCAGCAGTTCCCTGACAAAGACTGCGATGAGGGAGTCACCCCTCCACTTT.

This chain joins TRBV19 and TRBJ1-4; 9 bases are shared with TRBD1. V shed 4 bases, J shed 0 bases, and the junction held 9 bases outside the gene matches. The CDR3 length is 18 residues. Germline V gives CDR1 LNHDA, CDR2 SQIVND (reference sequence). CDR3 DNA sequence: TGTGCCAGTAGTAAATTGGGACAGGGTGTCGCAACTAATGAAAAACTGTTTTTT. Translating it yields CASSKLGQGVATNEKLFF.

J is TRBJ2-1 and V is TRBV3-1 (or the pseudogene TRBV3-2), with 13 bases aligning to TRBD2. In germline, CDR1 is LGHDT, CDR2 YNNKEL (reference sequence). Trimming at V came to 7 bases and at J to 2 bases, leaving 14 bases not matched to a gene. The CDR3 totals 19 residues. The DNA for the CDR3 is TGTGCCAGCACCTCATCCTCGACTAGCGGGAGGACAACCTACAATGAGCAGTTCTTC. It yields the protein CASTSSSTSGRTTYNEQFF.

This clone was observed once. The rearrangement uses TRBV6-2 or TRBV6-3 and TRBJ1-2; no reliable D call. The V gene lost 2 bases and the J gene lost 3 bases, with 7 bases spanning the gap. CDR3 length: 13 amino acids. CDR1 is MNHEY and CDR2 is SVGEGT in the germline V gene. CDR3 nucleotide sequence: TGTGCCAGCAGTTACAACAGTTACTATGGCTACACCTTC. This gives the protein CASSYNSYYGYTF.

This sequence joins TRBV6-6 and TRBJ2-5, with D hard to call. The V and J ends lost 7 bases and 2 bases respectively, with 5 bases between them. The CDR3 covers 11 residues. Germline loops: CDR1 MNHNY, CDR2 SVGAGI (reference sequence). CDR3 protein: CASTLQETQYF. In DNA form, the CDR3 reads TGTGCCAGCACCCTTCAAGAGACCCAGTACTTC.

The rearrangement uses TRBV2 and TRBJ2-7, with D unclear. Germline loops: CDR1 SNHLY, CDR2 FYNNEI. The CDR3 extends over 15 amino acids. V gave up 0 bases and J gave up 2 bases, with 11 bases separating them. The CDR3: CASSEAGVRAYEQYF. As DNA, the CDR3 is TGTGCCAGCAGTGAAGCAGGAGTTCGAGCCTACGAGCAGTACTTC.

There are a few counts of this clone. The rearrangement links TRBV13 to TRBJ1-1; tentative D call: TRBD1 (6 bases). V was clipped by 3 bases and J by 1 base, with 9 bases between them. Germline loops: CDR1 PRHDT, CDR2 FYEKMQ (reference sequence). This CDR3 spans 14 amino acids. CDR3 loop: CASSLGQPNTEAFF. CDR3 nucleotides: TGTGCCAGCAGCTTGGGACAACCGAACACTGAAGCTTTCTTT. The full variable domain, in which reference TRBV13 and TRBJ1-1 provide the parts outside the CDR3, is AAGVIQSPRHLIKEKRETATLKCYPIPRHDTVYWYQQGPGQDPQFLISFYEKMQSDKGSIPDRFSAQQFSDYHSELNMSSLELGDSALYFCASSLGQPNTEAFFGQGTRLTVV.

By proportion, this clone is medium-sized. The chain joins TRBV4-3 to TRBJ2-7; no clear D gene. Germline V gene sequence: CDR1 LGHNA, CDR2 YSLEER. This CDR3 is 12 amino acids long. V lost 0 bases to trimming and J lost 9 bases, with 9 bases between them. In nucleotides, the CDR3 is TGCGCCAGCAGCCAAGATGGGCGTAGGCAGTACTTC. It is translated as CASSQDGRRQYF.

The chain employs TRBV18 and TRBJ1-1, with unresolved D. CDR3 length: 12 amino acids. Germline CDR1 KGHSH, CDR2 LQKENI. Trimming took 2 bases from V and 5 from J, leaving 6 bases between them. Here the CDR3 reads CASSPIRTEAFF. In nucleotides, the CDR3 is TGTGCCAGCTCACCAATTCGTACTGAAGCTTTCTTT. Variable domain in full (rest from reference TRBV18 and TRBJ1-1): NAGVMQNPRHLVRRRGQEARLRCSPMKGHSHVYWYRQLPEEGLKFMVYLQKENIIDESGMPKERFSAEFPKEGPSILRIQQVVRGDSAAYFCASSPIRTEAFFGQGTRLTVV.